The 27 T cell receptor beta chains listed next were all sequenced from one sample in a study of spatial heterogeneity in lung cancer. Notes on the study in general: One measure, the expanded intratumoral alpha and beta TCR count, tracked tumor mutation counts.

No cognate antigen is known for these TCRs. TCRdb analysed the 5' RACE reads with MiXCR anew, one entry per CDR3 protein. The repertoire consists of over 8,500 distinct CDR3 sequences, with around 15% occurring once and the leading ten covering 13% to 15%. Sample time point: sample taken at primary tumor resection. Specimen: lung tumor tissue, collected at surgery. Every receptor here comes from a male donor with early-stage non-small cell lung cancer.

There are many counts of this clonotype. This beta chain is off target for a library built for alpha chains, so its abundance means little. This chain connects TRBV5-1 to TRBJ2-3; D remains ambiguous. Per the germline V gene, CDR1 is SGHRS and CDR2 is YFSETQ. The germline V and J ends were trimmed by 3 bases and 4 bases, with 3 bases remaining between them. The CDR3 contains 11 residues. CDR3 nucleotide sequence: TGCGCCAGCAGCTCAGCAGATACGCAGTATTTT. This codes for CASSSADTQYF.

As concerns this clonotype: A library prepared for alpha chains yielded this beta chain as an off-target read; its size is of little meaning. The chain carries TRBV6-1 and TRBJ2-2; TRBD2 is a possible D gene (5 bases). Germline V CDR1 and CDR2: MNHNS, SASEGT. V was trimmed by 8 bases and J by 5 bases, leaving 12 bases between them. The CDR3 is made up of 13 amino acids. In nucleotides, the CDR3 is TGTGCCAGCCTCCGACGGGAAACCGGGGAGCTGTTTTTT. It encodes CASLRRETGELFF.

In its sample, this clonotype was seen many times. A library made for alpha chains picked up this beta chain off target, so its size means little. The rearrangement links TRBV20-1 to TRBJ2-2; TRBD2 matches 8 bases. Per germline, CDR1 DFQATT and CDR2 SNEGSKA (reference sequence). This CDR3 has 15 amino acids. V was clipped by 2 bases and J by 0 bases; unmatched bases: 2. This CDR3 reads CSARTSGANTGELFF. The DNA for the CDR3 is TGCAGTGCTAGAACTAGCGGAGCGAACACCGGGGAGCTGTTTTTT.

With regard to this clonotype: The library was designed around alpha chains, so this beta chain is a stray read whose abundance carries little weight. This chain uses TRBV7-2 with TRBJ2-3; D might be TRBD2 (6 bases). The germline CDR1 and CDR2 sequences are SGHTA and FQGNSA. Deletions cut 4 bases from V and 4 bases from J, with 12 bases between. CDR3 size: 14 residues. CDR3 in amino acids: CASSWDGGPDTQYF. The CDR3 region has the DNA TGTGCCAGCAGCTGGGACGGGGGTCCAGATACGCAGTATTTT.

This clonotype appeared many times. This beta chain is off target for a library built for alpha chains, so its abundance means little. The chain carries TRBV7-1 and TRBJ2-1, with TRBD2 matching over 12 bases. TRBV7-1 is identified as an open reading frame with a role that is uncertain. The length of the CDR3 is 15 residues. Unmatched junction bases numbered 4, after V lost 3 bases and J lost 7 bases. For the CDR3, the DNA is TGTGCCAGCAGCTCCACTAGCGGGAGGAGGAATGAGCAGTTCTTC. Translating it yields CASSSTSGRRNEQFF.

This clonotype was found many times. This beta chain slipped into a library made for alpha chains as a stray read, so its size is not meaningful. V gene TRBV7-2 combines with J gene TRBJ2-3; 10 bases align to TRBD2. V was clipped by 1 base and J by 5 bases; unmatched bases: 9. CDR1 and CDR2 (germline): SGHTA, FQGNSA. The CDR3 totals 17 residues. This chain's CDR3 is CASSLGPSGSTGDTQYF. In nucleotides, the CDR3 is TGTGCCAGCAGCTTAGGCCCTAGCGGGAGTACGGGAGATACGCAGTATTTT.

This clonotype was picked up many times. Since it is a stray read in a library aimed at alpha chains, this beta chain has a size that is not meaningful. V usage is TRBV12-3 or TRBV12-4 and J usage is TRBJ2-1; D is unresolved. This CDR3 has 12 amino acids. V was trimmed by 6 bases and J by 9 bases, leaving 12 bases between them. CDR3 DNA: TGTGCCAGCAGCCTCCCTTTATTTGAGCAGTTCTTC. Translated: CASSLPLFEQFF.

This clonotype was seen many times. This beta chain appears as a stray read in a library generated for alpha chains; its size is not informative. This rearrangement joins TRBV30 to TRBJ2-5, with D uncertain. The germline CDR1 and CDR2 sequences are GTSNPN and SVGIG (reference sequence). This CDR3 has 14 amino acids. V lost 5 bases and J 2 bases, leaving 15 bases between the germline ends. Here the CDR3 reads CAWALGPNQETQYF. The CDR3 DNA reads as TGTGCCTGGGCCCTCGGACCAAATCAAGAGACCCAGTACTTC.

Remarks on this clonotype: Being off target in a library aimed at alpha chains, this beta chain has a size of little meaning. This rearrangement joins TRBV14 to TRBJ2-3, with D hard to call. Germline CDR1 and CDR2: SGHDN and FVKESK. Trimming removed 1 base at V and 2 bases at J, with 13 bases between. The CDR3 sequence is 16 residues long. The DNA of the CDR3 is TGTGCCAGCAGCCAAGGGGCAAACATTCACACAGATACGCAGTATTTT. Translating it yields CASSQGANIHTDTQYF.

This clonotype was recorded at least ten times. This beta chain is off target for a library built for alpha chains, so its abundance means little. The CDR3 sequence is CASSLAAGVDTQYF. In DNA, the CDR3 is TGTGCCAGCAGCTTAGCTGCGGGAGTGGATACGCAGTATTTT. The V call is TRBV11-1, the J call TRBJ2-3; 7 positions match TRBD2. The junction had 3 bases not matched to a gene; V was cut back by 0 bases and J by 6 bases. This CDR3 contains 14 residues. The germline CDR1 and CDR2 sequences are SGHAT and FQDESV (reference sequence).

This clonotype was counted many times. The library was prepared for alpha chains; this beta chain is a stray read, so its frequency means little. The chain combines TRBV5-1 with TRBJ2-3; D is perhaps TRBD1 (5 bases). CDR1 and CDR2 from the germline V gene are SGHRS and YFSETQ. The CDR3 spans 14 residues. The V and J ends lost 2 bases and 5 bases respectively, with 12 bases between them. The CDR3 here is CASSLGRVGDTQYF. The CDR3 nucleotides read TGCGCCAGCAGCTTAGGCAGGGTAGGAGATACGCAGTATTTT.

On this clonotype itself: This beta chain is a stray sequence in a library constructed for alpha chains; its clone size is not meaningful. The chain joins TRBV24-1 to TRBJ2-5; 10 nucleotides agree with TRBD2. This CDR3 spans 15 amino acids. Germline-derived CDR1 and CDR2 are KGHDR and SFDVKD. After removal of 5 bases from V and 2 bases from J, the junction contained 4 bases not matched to a gene. The CDR3 DNA reads TGTGCCACCAGTGTGGCTAGCGGGGGACAAGAGACCCAGTACTTC. Protein: CATSVASGGQETQYF.

This clonotype was counted many times. This beta chain is an unintended read in a library built for alpha chains; its size means little. This chain connects TRBV5-1 to TRBJ1-1; no firm D call. This CDR3 has 15 amino acids. The V end lost 3 bases, the J end lost 1 base, and 13 bases lay between the germline ends. The germline CDR1 and CDR2 sequences are SGHRS and YFSETQ. DNA of the CDR3: TGCGCCAGCAGCTACTTTAACCCGACGAACACTGAAGCTTTCTTT. It specifies CASSYFNPTNTEAFF. Supplemented by reference TRBV5-1 and TRBJ1-1, the full variable domain reads KAGVTQTPRYLIKTRGQQVTLSCSPISGHRSVSWYQQTPGQGLQFLFEYFSETQRNKGNFPGRFSGRQFSNSRSEMNVSTLELGDSALYLCASSYFNPTNTEAFFGQGTRLTVV.

Ten or more counts support this clonotype. The size of this beta chain means little, since it is a stray read in a library made for alpha chains. This chain joins TRBV27 and TRBJ2-1; perhaps TRBD2 as D (5 bases). The CDR3 runs to 14 residues. V was shortened by 6 bases and J by 2 bases, with 11 bases between the two germline ends. In germline, CDR1 is MNHEY, CDR2 SMNVEV (reference sequence). CDR3 DNA: TGTGCCAGCAGGAGGGTAACGGCCTACAATGAGCAGTTCTTC. As protein: CASRRVTAYNEQFF.

This clonotype was seen repeatedly, ten times or more. The library was prepared for alpha chains; this beta chain is a stray read, so its frequency means little. CDR3 residues: CASSKAPCTGEQFF. The CDR3 DNA is TGTGCCAGCAGCAAAGCCCCCTGTACTGGTGAGCAGTTCTTC. The V gene is TRBV21-1, the J gene TRBJ2-1; the table's D call, TRBD1, has no DNA check behind it. TRBV21-1 is a pseudogene locus. CDR3 size: 14 residues.

This clonotype appeared many times. A library made for alpha chains picked up this beta chain off target, so its size means little. The chain links TRBV6-2 or TRBV6-3 to TRBJ2-6; D is perhaps TRBD1 or TRBD2 (5 bases each). Germline V CDR1 and CDR2: MNHEY, SVGEGT. The CDR3 runs to 16 residues. V was shortened by 2 bases and J by 2 bases, with 10 bases between the two germline ends. This CDR3 reads CASSYLGTAGANVLTF. CDR3 coding DNA: TGTGCCAGCAGTTACCTGGGGACGGCTGGGGCCAACGTCCTGACTTTC.

The table lists this clonotype with a few counts. Since it is a stray read in a library aimed at alpha chains, this beta chain has a size that is not meaningful. The rearrangement links TRBV12-3 or TRBV12-4 to TRBJ1-1; D remains ambiguous. Trimming left V 1 base short and J 1 base short, with 7 bases between. The CDR3 spans 14 residues. CDR3 sequence (DNA): TGTGCCAGCAGTTTAGTCGGGAAGAACACTGAAGCTTTCTTT. Translating gives CASSLVGKNTEAFF.

This clonotype was counted at least ten times. Within a library made for alpha chains, this beta chain is off target, and its count is uninformative. The chain is built from TRBV6-5 and TRBJ2-1; 7 nucleotides match TRBD2. Germline V gene lookup returns CDR1 MNHEY and CDR2 SVGAGI. Unmatched junction bases numbered 13, after V lost 0 bases and J lost 8 bases. The CDR3 covers 17 residues. The CDR3 nucleotides are TGTGCCAGCAGTTACTCGACTAGCACCTCATCCTTGGATGAGCAGTTCTTC. It specifies CASSYSTSTSSLDEQFF.

The table lists this clonotype with many counts. Since it is a stray read in a library aimed at alpha chains, this beta chain has a size that is not meaningful. The chain links TRBV7-2 to TRBJ2-5, with 10 bases that match TRBD2. V trimming: 4 bases; J trimming: 9 bases; junction bases outside the gene matches: 26. The CDR3 has 20 residues. From germline, CDR1 is SGHTA and CDR2 FQGNSA. The CDR3 protein is CASSSETASGRWAIPPAQYF. Written as DNA, the CDR3 is TGTGCCAGCAGCTCAGAGACGGCTAGCGGGAGATGGGCGATTCCCCCGGCCCAGTACTTC.

This clonotype occurred many times. Found in a library prepared for alpha chains, this beta chain is an off-target read, and its abundance has little meaning. The V and J genes are TRBV29-1 and TRBJ2-1, with TRBD2 as a possible D gene (6 bases). CDR1 is SQVTM and CDR2 is ANQGSEA in the germline V gene. The V and J ends lost 6 bases and 8 bases respectively, with 14 bases between them. The CDR3 totals 12 residues. The DNA of the CDR3 is TGCAGCGTGCGGGGCTTGGGGGATGAGCAGTTCTTC. This codes for CSVRGLGDEQFF.

This clonotype was observed many times. Since it is a stray read in a library aimed at alpha chains, this beta chain has a size that is not meaningful. The chain joins TRBV12-3 or TRBV12-4 to TRBJ1-1; no clear D gene. CDR3 length equals 13 residues. Trimming pared 2 bases from V and 1 base from J, leaving 5 bases between. CDR3 loop: CASSLWENTEAFF. The CDR3 DNA reads TGTGCCAGCAGTTTATGGGAGAACACTGAAGCTTTCTTT.

In its sample, this clonotype was seen many times. The library was designed around alpha chains, so this beta chain is a stray read whose abundance carries little weight. CDR3 residues: CASSPGTENNSPLHF. CDR3 DNA sequence: TGTGCCAGCAGCCCTGGGACGGAGAATAATTCACCCCTCCACTTT. V and J are TRBV9 and TRBJ1-6; TRBD1 might be the D (5 bases). Per germline, CDR1 SGDLS and CDR2 YYNGEE. Trimming took 4 bases from V and 5 from J, leaving 13 bases between them. This CDR3 is built from 15 residues. Using reference TRBV9 and TRBJ1-6 for the parts outside the CDR3, the full variable domain is DSGVTQTPKHLITATGQRVTLRCSPRSGDLSVYWYQQSLDQGLQFLIQYYNGEERAKGNILERFSAQQFPDLHSELNLSSLELGDSALYFCASSPGTENNSPLHFGNGTRLTVT.

The table lists this clonotype with many counts. This beta chain came through as a stray read in a library set up for alpha chains, and its size says little. The chain recombines TRBV20-1 with TRBJ2-7; 8 bases are a match to TRBD2. CDR1 DFQATT and CDR2 SNEGSKA come from the germline V gene (reference sequence). Trimming took 2 bases from V and 5 from J; bases not matched to a gene: 5. The CDR3 consists of 13 residues. The CDR3: CSARTTGGHEQYF. The CDR3 region has the DNA TGCAGTGCTAGAACGACGGGAGGGCACGAGCAGTACTTC.

By frequency in the sample, this clonotype is medium-sized. Being off target in a library aimed at alpha chains, this beta chain has a size of little meaning. The chain recombines TRBV6-5 with TRBJ1-2, with TRBD1 matching over 9 bases. The V and J ends lost 6 bases and 8 bases, in that order; junction bases with no gene match: 7. Germline-derived CDR1 and CDR2 are MNHEY and SVGAGI. This CDR3 contains 13 residues. In DNA, the CDR3 is TGTGCCAGCAGGGAACAGGGGGCAAGGGGCTACACCTTC. Residues: CASREQGARGYTF.

Notes on this clonotype: A library made for alpha chains picked up this beta chain off target, so its size means little. CDR3 coding DNA: TGTGCCAGCAGCTTAGGCGACAGGGCGGTCGATGGCTACACCTTC. Translated, it gives CASSLGDRAVDGYTF. V is TRBV7-9 and J is TRBJ1-2; TRBD1 matches 7 bases. The CDR3 is made up of 15 amino acids. The trim removed 1 base at V and 6 bases at J, leaving 8 bases unmatched. Germline V gives CDR1 SEHNR, CDR2 FQNEAQ (reference sequence). Filled out from reference TRBV7-9 and TRBJ1-2, the complete variable domain reads DTGVSQNPRHKITKRGQNVTFRCDPISEHNRLYWYRQTLGQGPEFLTYFQNEAQLEKSRLLSDRFSAERPKGSFSTLEIQRTEQGDSAMYLCASSLGDRAVDGYTFGSGTRLTVV.

This clonotype rates as medium-sized. This beta chain turned up in a library designed for alpha chains; as an off-target read, its abundance says little. The chain carries TRBV15 and TRBJ2-7, with 9 bases matching TRBD2. The germline V gene encodes CDR1 LNHNV and CDR2 YYDKDF (reference sequence). This CDR3 has 16 amino acids. With 4 bases clipped from V and 6 bases from J, the junction kept 13 bases outside the gene matches. CDR3 in DNA: TGTGCCACCAGCACGGAGAGATCAGCGGGAGGCTCCGAGCAGTACTTC. It encodes CATSTERSAGGSEQYF.

This clonotype was detected many times. The library was designed around alpha chains, so this beta chain is a stray read whose abundance carries little weight. The V call is TRBV12-3 or TRBV12-4, the J call TRBJ2-4; the D gene is possibly TRBD1 (6 bases). CDR3 length equals 16 residues. V was trimmed by 5 bases and J by 1 base, leaving 15 bases between them. CDR3 sequence: CASSSAGVDAKNIQYF. As DNA, the CDR3 is TGTGCCAGCAGTAGCGCAGGGGTAGACGCCAAAAACATTCAGTACTTC.